These 6 T cell receptor beta chains were sequenced from one sample in a study of blood T cell repertoires in COVID-19. Some clones are missing from TCRdb's copy, which holds only in-frame ones; the method was immunoSEQ multiplex PCR. The top ten clones hold 5.2% of a sample with some 220,000 clones, approximately 78% of them seen once. Input material: peripheral blood. All receptors derive from a woman in her 70s with COVID-19, enrolled during active disease.

This chain connects TRBV15 to TRBJ2-1, with 15 positions matching TRBD2. Germline-derived CDR1 and CDR2 are LNHNV and YYDKDF (reference sequence). This CDR3 has 16 residues. The ends lost 2 bases at V and 7 bases at J; junction bases unmatched: 3. CDR3 sequence (DNA): TGTGCCACCAGCAGACCTGGGACTAGCGGGAGGAATGAGCAGTTCTTC. Amino acid sequence: CATSRPGTSGRNEQFF.

This clone was detected only a few times. The V gene is TRBV5-4, the J gene TRBJ2-3, with 8 bases identical to TRBD2. Per the germline V gene, CDR1 is SGHNT and CDR2 is YYREEE (reference sequence). Unmatched junction bases numbered 6, after V lost 5 bases and J lost 1 base. CDR3 length: 15 amino acids. For the CDR3, the DNA is TGTGCCAGCAGTTTACCGGGACTAGGCACAGATACGCAGTATTTT. Translating it yields CASSLPGLGTDTQYF.

The chain uses TRBV3-1 (or the pseudogene TRBV3-2) and TRBJ1-5, with D perhaps matching TRBD1 (6 bases). CDR1 is LGHDT, CDR2 YNNKEL, per germline (reference sequence). V shed 2 bases and J shed 3 bases, with 11 bases lying between them. This CDR3 contains 15 residues. This CDR3 is CASSQTTGYNQPQHF. The CDR3 region has the DNA TGTGCCAGCAGCCAAACGACAGGATACAATCAGCCCCAGCATTTT.

This chain uses TRBV10-2 with TRBJ2-7, with 8 bases that match TRBD1. Germline loops: CDR1 WSHSY, CDR2 SAAADI. V trimming: 2 bases; J trimming: 0 bases; junction bases outside the gene matches: 6. The length of the CDR3 is 16 residues. This chain's CDR3 is CASSEPRTGSSYEQYF. As DNA, the CDR3 is TGCGCCAGCAGTGAGCCTAGGACAGGGAGCTCCTACGAGCAGTACTTC.

The rearrangement joins TRBV9 to TRBJ2-2, with D perhaps matching TRBD1 (6 bases). The CDR3 runs 15 residues. Germline-derived CDR1 and CDR2 are SGDLS and YYNGEE. V was pared by 5 bases and J by 1 base, with 12 bases between. CDR3 region: CASRPDSWNTGELFF. CDR3 nucleotide sequence: TGTGCCAGCAGGCCGGACAGCTGGAACACCGGGGAGCTGTTTTTT.

The rearrangement uses TRBV5-4 and TRBJ1-6; 7 nucleotides align to TRBD1. CDR3 length: 14 residues. The V segment lost 4 bases and the J segment 8 bases; nucleotides outside the gene matches: 6. Germline V gene data show CDR1 as SGHNT and CDR2 as YYREEE (reference sequence). Written as DNA, the CDR3 is TGTGCCAGCAGCCGGGACAGTAGTTATTCACCCCTCCACTTT. As protein: CASSRDSSYSPLHF.